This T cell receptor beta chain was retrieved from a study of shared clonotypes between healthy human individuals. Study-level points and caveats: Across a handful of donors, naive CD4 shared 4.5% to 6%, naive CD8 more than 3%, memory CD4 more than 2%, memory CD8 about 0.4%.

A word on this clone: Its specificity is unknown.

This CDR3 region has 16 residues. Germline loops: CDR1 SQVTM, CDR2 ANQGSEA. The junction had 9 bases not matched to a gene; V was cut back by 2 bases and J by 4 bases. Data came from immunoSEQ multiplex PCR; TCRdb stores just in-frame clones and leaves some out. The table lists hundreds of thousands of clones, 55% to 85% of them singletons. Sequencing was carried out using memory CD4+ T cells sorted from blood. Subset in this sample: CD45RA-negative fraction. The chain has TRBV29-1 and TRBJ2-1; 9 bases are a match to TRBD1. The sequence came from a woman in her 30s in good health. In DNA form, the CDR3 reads TGCAGCGTTGAAAAGGGGACAGGGAAACAGTACAATGAGCAGTTCTTC. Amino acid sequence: CSVEKGTGKQYNEQFF.